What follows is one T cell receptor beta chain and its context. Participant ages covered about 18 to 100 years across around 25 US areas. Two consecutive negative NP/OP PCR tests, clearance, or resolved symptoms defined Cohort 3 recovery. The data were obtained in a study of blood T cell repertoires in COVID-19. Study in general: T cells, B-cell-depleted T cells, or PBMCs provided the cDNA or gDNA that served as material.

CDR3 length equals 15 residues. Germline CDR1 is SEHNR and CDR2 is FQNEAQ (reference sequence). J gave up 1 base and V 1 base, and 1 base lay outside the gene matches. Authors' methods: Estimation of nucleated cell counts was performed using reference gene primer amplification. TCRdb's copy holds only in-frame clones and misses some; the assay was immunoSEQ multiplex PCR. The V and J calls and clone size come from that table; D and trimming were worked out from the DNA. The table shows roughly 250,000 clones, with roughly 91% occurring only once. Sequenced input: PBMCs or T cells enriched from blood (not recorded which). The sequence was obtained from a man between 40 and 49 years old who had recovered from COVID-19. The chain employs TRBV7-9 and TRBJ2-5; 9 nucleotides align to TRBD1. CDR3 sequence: CASSLGGQGQETQYF. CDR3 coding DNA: TGTGCCAGCAGCTTAGGGGGACAGGGCCAAGAGACCCAGTACTTC.